The clone carrying this T cell receptor (beta chain) has just one count. Its specificity is not known. The data derive from a study of shared clonotypes between healthy human individuals. Germline CDR1 reads MDHEN; CDR2 reads SYDVKM. V was trimmed by 5 bases and J by 3 bases, leaving 20 bases between them. This CDR3 has 17 amino acids. Sorted-subset replicate PCRs used 150 to 200 ng of genomic DNA. This amount corresponded to approximately 30,000 T cell genomes. Assay used: immunoSEQ multiplex PCR; TCRdb lists only in-frame clones, some missing. Altogether some 740,000 clones are present, 92% being singletons, with the ten largest covering approximately 25%. In the naive CD8 group, cells lacked CD45RO and were positively selected for CCR7, so terminally differentiated effector memory CD45RA+ cells were left out. Findings and limits, study-wide: Among four donors, roughly 5% of naive CD4 clonotypes were found in common. It was anticipated that sequencing depth would influence how many clonotypes donors shared. Shared clonotypes across all four donors exceeded non-shared ones in generation probability.

Material: naive CD8+ T cells sorted from blood. This chain links TRBV28 with TRBJ2-1; the D gene is possibly TRBD2 (7 bases). The clonotype comes from a man younger than 40 in good health. The chain's CDR3 is CASSRGAAGLIYNEQFF. Here the CDR3 DNA reads TGTGCCAGCAGTCGGGGGGCAGCGGGCCTCATCTACAATGAGCAGTTCTTC.